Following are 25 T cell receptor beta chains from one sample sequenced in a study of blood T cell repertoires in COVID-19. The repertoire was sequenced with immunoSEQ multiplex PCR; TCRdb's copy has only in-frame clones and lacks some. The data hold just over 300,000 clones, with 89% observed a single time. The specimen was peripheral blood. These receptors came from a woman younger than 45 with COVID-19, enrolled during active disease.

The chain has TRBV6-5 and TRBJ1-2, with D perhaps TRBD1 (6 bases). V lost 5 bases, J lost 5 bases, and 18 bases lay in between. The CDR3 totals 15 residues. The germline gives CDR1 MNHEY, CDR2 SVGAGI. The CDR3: CASSREIWGRYGYTF. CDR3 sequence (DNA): TGTGCCAGCAGTCGTGAGATCTGGGGGCGATATGGCTACACCTTC.

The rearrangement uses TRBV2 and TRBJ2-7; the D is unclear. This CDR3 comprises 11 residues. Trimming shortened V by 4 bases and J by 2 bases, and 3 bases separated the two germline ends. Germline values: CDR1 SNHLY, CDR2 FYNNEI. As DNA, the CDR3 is TGTGCCAGCAGTGCTACCTACGAGCAGTACTTC. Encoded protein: CASSATYEQYF.

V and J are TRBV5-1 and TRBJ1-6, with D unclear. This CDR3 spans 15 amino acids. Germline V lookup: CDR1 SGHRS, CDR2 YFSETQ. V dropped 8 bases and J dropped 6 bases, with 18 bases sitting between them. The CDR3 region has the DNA TGCGCCAGTTCTTCACCTGAGGATTTTAATTCACCCCTCCACTTT. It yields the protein CASSSPEDFNSPLHF.

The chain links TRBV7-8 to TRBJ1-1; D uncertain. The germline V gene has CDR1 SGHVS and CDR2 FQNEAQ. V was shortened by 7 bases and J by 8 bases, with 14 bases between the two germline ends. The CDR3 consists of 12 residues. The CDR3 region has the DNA TGTGCCAGCACCTATGAGGGCGGCGAAGCTTTCTTT. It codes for CASTYEGGEAFF.

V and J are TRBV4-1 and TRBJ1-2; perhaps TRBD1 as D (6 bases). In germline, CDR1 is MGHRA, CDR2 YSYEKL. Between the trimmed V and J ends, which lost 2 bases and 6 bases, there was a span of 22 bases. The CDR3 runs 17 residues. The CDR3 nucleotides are TGCGCCAGCAGCCAAAGGATTGGGTCAGGGGTGATCCATGGCTACACCTTC. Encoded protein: CASSQRIGSGVIHGYTF.

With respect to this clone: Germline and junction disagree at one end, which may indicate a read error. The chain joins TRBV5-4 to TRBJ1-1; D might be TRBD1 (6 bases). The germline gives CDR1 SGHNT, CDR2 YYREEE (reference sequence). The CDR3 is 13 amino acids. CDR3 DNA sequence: TGTGCCAGCAGCTTGAGGGACAAGGGTGAATCTTTCTTT. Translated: CASSLRDKGESFF.

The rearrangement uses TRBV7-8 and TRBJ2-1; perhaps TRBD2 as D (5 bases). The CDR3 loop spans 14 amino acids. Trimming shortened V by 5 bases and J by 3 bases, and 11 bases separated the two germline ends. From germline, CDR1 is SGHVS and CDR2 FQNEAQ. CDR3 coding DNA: TGTGCCAGCAGCCCCTCGGAGGTCTACAATGAGCAGTTCTTC. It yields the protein CASSPSEVYNEQFF.

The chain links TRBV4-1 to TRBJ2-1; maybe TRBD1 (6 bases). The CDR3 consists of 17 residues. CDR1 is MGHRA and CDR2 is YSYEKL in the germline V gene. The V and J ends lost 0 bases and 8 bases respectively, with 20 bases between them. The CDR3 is CASSQESHREGTYEQFF. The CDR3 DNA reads TGCGCCAGCAGCCAAGAGTCTCACAGGGAAGGCACATATGAGCAGTTCTTC.

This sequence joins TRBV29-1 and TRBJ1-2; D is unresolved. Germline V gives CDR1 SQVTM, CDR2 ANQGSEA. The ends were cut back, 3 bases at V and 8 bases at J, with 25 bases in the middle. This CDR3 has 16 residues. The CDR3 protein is CSVDEGSESSVIGYTF. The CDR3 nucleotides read TGCAGCGTTGACGAGGGCAGTGAGAGCTCGGTGATAGGCTACACCTTC.

CDR3 sequence reads: CASKPGTGDTIYF. The CDR3 DNA reads TGTGCCAGCAAGCCGGGAACGGGCGACACCATATATTTT. V gene TRBV2 combines with J gene TRBJ1-3; D gene unclear. The CDR3 extends over 13 amino acids. Germline V gene data show CDR1 as SNHLY and CDR2 as FYNNEI. Trimming pared 7 bases from V and 8 bases from J, leaving 15 bases between.

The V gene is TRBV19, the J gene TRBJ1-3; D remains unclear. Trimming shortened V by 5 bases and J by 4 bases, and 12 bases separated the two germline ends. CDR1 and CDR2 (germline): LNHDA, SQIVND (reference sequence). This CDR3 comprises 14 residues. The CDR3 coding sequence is TGTGCCAGTAGTTGGGAGACATACGGAAACACCATATATTTT. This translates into CASSWETYGNTIYF.

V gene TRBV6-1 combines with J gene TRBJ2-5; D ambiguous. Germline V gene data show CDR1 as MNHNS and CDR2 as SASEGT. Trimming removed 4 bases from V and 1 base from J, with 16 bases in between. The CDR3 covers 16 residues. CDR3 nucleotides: TGTGCCAGCAGTGCGCTTAGGCGACGGGTCCAAGAGACCCAGTACTTC. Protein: CASSALRRRVQETQYF.

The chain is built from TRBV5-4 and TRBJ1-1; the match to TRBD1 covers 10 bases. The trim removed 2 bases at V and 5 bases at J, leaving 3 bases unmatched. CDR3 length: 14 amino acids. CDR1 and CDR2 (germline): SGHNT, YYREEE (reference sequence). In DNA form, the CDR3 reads TGTGCCAGCAGCTTCCGGGACAGGGGTACTGAAGCTTTCTTT. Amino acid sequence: CASSFRDRGTEAFF.

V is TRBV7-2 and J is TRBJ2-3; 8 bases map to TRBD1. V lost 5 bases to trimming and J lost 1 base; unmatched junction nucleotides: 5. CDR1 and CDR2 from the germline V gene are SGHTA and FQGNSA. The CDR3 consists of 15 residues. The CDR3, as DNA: TGTGCCAGCAGCCGCCGGACAGGGCGCACAGATACGCAGTATTTT. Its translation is CASSRRTGRTDTQYF.

The chain's CDR3 is CASSRNRDQPQHF. The CDR3 DNA follows: TGTGCCAGCAGCCGAAACAGGGATCAGCCCCAGCATTTT. This rearrangement joins TRBV11-1 to TRBJ1-5; a possible D gene is TRBD1 (6 bases). The germline V and J ends were trimmed by 5 bases and 5 bases, with 10 bases remaining between them. There are 13 residues in the CDR3. CDR1 is SGHAT and CDR2 is FQDESV in the germline V gene (reference sequence).

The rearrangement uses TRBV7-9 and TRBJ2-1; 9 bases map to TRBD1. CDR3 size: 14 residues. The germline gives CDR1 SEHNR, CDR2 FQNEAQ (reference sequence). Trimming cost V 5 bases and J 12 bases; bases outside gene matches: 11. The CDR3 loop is CASSKPGQGVGQFF. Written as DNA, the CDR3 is TGTGCCAGCAGCAAGCCGGGACAGGGTGTCGGGCAGTTCTTC.

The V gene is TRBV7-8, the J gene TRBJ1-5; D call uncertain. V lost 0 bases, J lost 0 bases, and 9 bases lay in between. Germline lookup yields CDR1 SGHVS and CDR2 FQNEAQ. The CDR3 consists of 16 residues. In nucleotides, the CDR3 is TGTGCCAGCAGCTTAGCCGTCGGAGATAGCAATCAGCCCCAGCATTTT. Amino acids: CASSLAVGDSNQPQHF.

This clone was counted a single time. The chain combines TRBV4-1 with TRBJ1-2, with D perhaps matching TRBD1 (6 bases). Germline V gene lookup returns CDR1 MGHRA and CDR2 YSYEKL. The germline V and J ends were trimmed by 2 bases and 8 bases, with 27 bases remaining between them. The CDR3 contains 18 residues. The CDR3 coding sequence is TGCGCCAGCAGCCAACTGAAAGCCGTGACAGGTGAATTCATAGGCTACACCTTC. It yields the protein CASSQLKAVTGEFIGYTF.

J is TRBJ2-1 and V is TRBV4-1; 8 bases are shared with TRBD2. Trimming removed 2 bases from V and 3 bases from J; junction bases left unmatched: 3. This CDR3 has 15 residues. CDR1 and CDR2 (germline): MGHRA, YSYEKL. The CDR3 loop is CASSQLAGIYNEQFF. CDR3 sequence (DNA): TGCGCCAGCAGCCAACTAGCGGGCATCTACAATGAGCAGTTCTTC.

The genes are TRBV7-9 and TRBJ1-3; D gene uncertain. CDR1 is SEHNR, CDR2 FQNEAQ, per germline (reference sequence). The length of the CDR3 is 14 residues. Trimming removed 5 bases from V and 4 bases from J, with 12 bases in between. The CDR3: CASSDTIGGNTIYF. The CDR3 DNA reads TGTGCCAGCAGCGATACTATCGGCGGAAACACCATATATTTT.

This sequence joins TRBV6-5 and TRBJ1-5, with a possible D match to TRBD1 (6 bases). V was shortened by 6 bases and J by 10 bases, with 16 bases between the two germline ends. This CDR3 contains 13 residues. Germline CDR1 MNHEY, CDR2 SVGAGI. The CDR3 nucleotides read TGTGCCAGCAGCAGGGACATCTTAAACCCCCAGCATTTT. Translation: CASSRDILNPQHF.

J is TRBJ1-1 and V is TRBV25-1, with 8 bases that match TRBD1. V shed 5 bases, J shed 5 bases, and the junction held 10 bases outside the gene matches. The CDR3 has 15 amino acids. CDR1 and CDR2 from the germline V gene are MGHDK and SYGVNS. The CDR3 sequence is CASSPNRGRRTEAFF. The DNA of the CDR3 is TGTGCCAGCAGTCCTAACAGGGGGAGGAGGACTGAAGCTTTCTTT.

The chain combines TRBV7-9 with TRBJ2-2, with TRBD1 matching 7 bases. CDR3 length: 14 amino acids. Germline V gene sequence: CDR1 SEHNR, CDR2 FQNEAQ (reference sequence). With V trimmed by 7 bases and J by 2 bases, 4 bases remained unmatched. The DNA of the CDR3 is TGTGCCAGCACCCGACAGGGTAACACCGGGGAGCTGTTTTTT. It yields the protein CASTRQGNTGELFF.

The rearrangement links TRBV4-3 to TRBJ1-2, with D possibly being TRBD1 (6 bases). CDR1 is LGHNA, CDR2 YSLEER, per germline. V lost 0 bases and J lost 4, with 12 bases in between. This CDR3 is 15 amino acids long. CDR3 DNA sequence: TGCGCCAGCAGCCAAGACAGGGGCGATGCCTATGGCTACACCTTC. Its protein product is CASSQDRGDAYGYTF.

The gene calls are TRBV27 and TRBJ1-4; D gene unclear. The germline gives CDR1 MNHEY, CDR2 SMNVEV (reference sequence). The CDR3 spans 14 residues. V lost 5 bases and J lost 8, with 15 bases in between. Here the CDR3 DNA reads TGTGCCAGCAGTCCCATCAGGTTCCAGGAAAAACTGTTTTTT. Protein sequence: CASSPIRFQEKLFF. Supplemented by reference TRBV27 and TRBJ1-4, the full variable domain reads EAQVTQNPRYLITVTGKKLTVTCSQNMNHEYMSWYRQDPGLGLRQIYYSMNVEVTDKGDVPEGYKVSRKEKRNFPLILESPSPNQTSLYFCASSPIRFQEKLFFGSGTQLSVL.